The 3 T cell receptor beta chains below come from one sample, sequenced in a study of neurological immune-mediated disorders. TCRdb re-analysed the 5' RACE reads in MiXCR, keeping a single row per CDR3 protein. The repertoire includes about 92,000 distinct CDR3 sequences, around 3.5% of them detected once, and around 2.7% sits in the top ten. Sequencing input: PBMCs. The receptors derive from a woman between 50 and 59 years old with multiple sclerosis.

The table lists this clonotype with many counts. V and J are TRBV12-3 or TRBV12-4 and TRBJ1-2; D perhaps matches TRBD1 (6 bases). Trimming pared 3 bases from V and 8 bases from J, leaving 10 bases between. The CDR3 is made up of 12 amino acids. The CDR3 reads CASSLGASGYTF. DNA for the CDR3: TGTGCCAGCAGTTTGGGGGCTAGCGGCTACACCTTC.

There are a few counts of this clonotype. The chain combines TRBV28 with TRBJ1-2; D unresolved. CDR3 length: 10 residues. The germline V gene encodes CDR1 MDHEN and CDR2 SYDVKM. The V and J ends lost 8 bases and 3 bases respectively, with 4 bases between them. CDR3 sequence: CASGDYGYTF. CDR3 DNA: TGTGCCAGCGGGGACTATGGCTACACCTTC.

Many counts were recorded for this clonotype. This chain joins TRBV18 and TRBJ2-3; the D is unclear. Germline V gene sequence: CDR1 KGHSH, CDR2 LQKENI. The CDR3 consists of 13 residues. Trimming took off 0 bases at V and 3 bases at J, with 4 bases between the two ends. CDR3 sequence (DNA): TGTGCCAGCTCACCACCGAGTACAGATACGCAGTATTTT. Amino acid sequence: CASSPPSTDTQYF.